This T cell receptor beta chain was captured by sequencing in a study of T cell responses to AZD1222 COVID-19 vaccine. On this clone: Its target is not known.

Study-wide findings and caveats: White British people made up most donors, females outnumbered males, and clonal diversity was possibly underestimated. Once two AZD1222 doses were given, Spike-specific TCR breadth and depth went up. Repertoire collection took place solely once the T cell response had peaked. Reportedly, close to half of spike-specific TCRs are directed against unmutated variant regions.

TCRdb keeps only in-frame clones here, not all; method: immunoSEQ multiplex PCR. Here the sample spans 96,000 or so clones, under 90% being singletons. V lost 0 bases and J 5 bases, leaving 13 bases between the germline ends. CDR1 is SGHTA and CDR2 is FQGNSA in the germline V gene. The CDR3 loop spans 15 amino acids. This specimen was peripheral blood, taken on day 0 of AZD1222 vaccination. This receptor was taken from an adult in good health. V gene TRBV7-2 combines with J gene TRBJ1-1; a weak D match, TRBD1 (6 bases). CDR3 sequence: CASSLAAQGLTEAFF. CDR3 DNA: TGTGCCAGCAGCTTAGCGGCCCAGGGGCTGACTGAAGCTTTCTTT.